What follows are 7 T cell receptor beta chains derived from one specimen sequenced in a study of blood T cell repertoires in COVID-19. Profiling relied on immunoSEQ multiplex PCR, and the TCRdb table lists in-frame clones only, not all of them. The sample has 100,000 to 150,000 clones, 85% to 90% seen once. Sequencing was performed on peripheral blood. The receptors come from a woman of 80 years or more with COVID-19, enrolled during active disease.

The chain has TRBV7-2 and TRBJ2-3; TRBD2 agrees at 11 bases. The germline V gene encodes CDR1 SGHTA and CDR2 FQGNSA. Losses at the gene ends were 10 bases for V and 3 bases for J; bases not matched to a gene: 12. The CDR3 sequence is 16 residues long. The CDR3 protein is CATTATGTSGTDTQYF. CDR3 in DNA: TGTGCCACCACAGCGACCGGGACTAGCGGTACAGATACGCAGTATTTT.

V is TRBV19 and J is TRBJ1-5; 7 nucleotides line up with TRBD1. The length of the CDR3 is 15 residues. J lost 6 bases, V lost 8 bases, and 13 bases had no gene match. Germline loops: CDR1 LNHDA, CDR2 SQIVND (reference sequence). The CDR3 bases are TGTGCCAGTCACGAGACAGGGTATTTCGGTCAGCCCCAGCATTTT. This gives the protein CASHETGYFGQPQHF. Supplemented by reference TRBV19 and TRBJ1-5, the full variable domain reads DGGITQSPKYLFRKEGQNVTLSCEQNLNHDAMYWYRQDPGQGLRLIYYSQIVNDFQKGDIAEGYSVSREKKESFPLTVTSAQKNPTAFYLCASHETGYFGQPQHFGDGTRLSIL.

The J gene is TRBJ1-5, the V gene TRBV6-1; D may be TRBD1 (5 bases). CDR3 length: 15 residues. Trimming removed 2 bases from V and 0 bases from J, with 8 bases in between. Germline V gene data show CDR1 as MNHNS and CDR2 as SASEGT. CDR3 sequence: CASSERQHSNQPQHF. Here the CDR3 DNA reads TGTGCCAGCAGTGAACGACAGCATAGCAATCAGCCCCAGCATTTT.

V usage is TRBV12-3 or TRBV12-4 and J usage is TRBJ2-2, with unresolved D. The V and J ends lost 3 bases and 4 bases respectively, with 6 bases between them. The CDR3 runs 13 residues. The CDR3 region is CASSFFSTGELFF. Here the CDR3 DNA reads TGTGCCAGCAGTTTCTTTAGCACCGGGGAGCTGTTTTTT.

V and J are TRBV3-1 (or the pseudogene TRBV3-2) and TRBJ2-1; TRBD2 agrees at 9 bases. Germline V gene sequence: CDR1 LGHDT, CDR2 YNNKEL (reference sequence). V lost 4 bases and J lost 2; bases outside the gene matches: 9. The CDR3 loop spans 17 amino acids. The CDR3 bases are TGTGCCAGCAGCCCTGTCGTCCTAGCGGGGCCCTACAATGAGCAGTTCTTC. Its protein is CASSPVVLAGPYNEQFF.

The chain recombines TRBV10-3 with TRBJ2-7; 12 nucleotides match TRBD2. The germline V gene has CDR1 ENHRY and CDR2 SYGVKD. This CDR3 contains 18 residues. J was trimmed by 5 bases and V by 6 bases; bases with no gene match: 17. The CDR3 DNA sequence: TGTGCCATCAGACCAACTAGCGGGAGGCAGGGAGGCGTGGACGAGCAGTACTTC. This sequence encodes CAIRPTSGRQGGVDEQYF.

DNA for the CDR3: TGTGCCAGCAGCACGGTGGGCGGCAATCAGCCCCAGCATTTT. Protein product: CASSTVGGNQPQHF. The rearrangement joins TRBV6-5 to TRBJ1-5; no clear D. The CDR3 sequence is 14 residues long. V lost 6 bases to trimming and J lost 2 bases, with 11 bases between them. CDR1 and CDR2 from the germline V gene are MNHEY and SVGAGI.